This T cell receptor beta chain was sequenced during a study of cytomegalovirus exposure and HLA in healthy donors. Whole-study findings and limits: The likely origin of a cluster of highly shared sequence variants was a sequencing artifact. In a later analysis, donors in an Asian-associated ancestry cluster reportedly had fewer N-insertions in productive TCRs than the cohort mean.

This CDR3 is 12 amino acids long. Germline assignment: CDR1 SQVTM and CDR2 ANQGSEA. Comment on this clone: The antigen is undetermined.

The PCR was carried out with 60 Vbeta primers and 13 Jbeta primers. Repertoires were generated with immunoSEQ multiplex PCR, while TCRdb's copy carries only in-frame clones and drops some. The sample yields around 130,000 clones, about 78% seen once. Sequencing was performed on PBMCs. The TCR was taken from a human donor in good health. This rearrangement joins TRBV29-1 to TRBJ2-7; 8 positions match TRBD1. CDR3 DNA sequence: TGCAGTGTAAAACAGGGGGCCTACGAGCAGTACTTC. This encodes CSVKQGAYEQYF.